This is a list of T cell receptor beta chains from one sample in a study of identical twins. MiXCR, run by TCRdb on the 5' RACE reads, gives a single entry per CDR3 protein. The sample contains roughly 690,000 distinct CDR3 sequences, 6% to 6.5% of which appear only once. Sequences were obtained from naive T cells sorted from blood. Receptors originate from a young man in good health. The CDR3 runs from the conserved cysteine through the conserved F or W. A D gene is named only where the DNA matches it firmly. Where a row states a size, it is once, few, many or the class of an expanded clone; other rows omit it.

size: .
D: TRBD1
J: TRBJ1-4
V: TRBV4-3
CDR3: CASSQDRRTGPNEKLFF
DNA: TGCGCCAGCAGCCAAGATCGGAGGACAGGGCCTAATGAAAAACTGTTTTTT

size: many
D: .
J: TRBJ2-1
V: TRBV5-1
CDR3: CASSFRGPGYNEQFF
DNA: TGCGCCAGCAGCTTCCGCGGCCCGGGGTACAATGAGCAGTTCTTC

size: .
D: .
J: TRBJ1-2
V: TRBV7-2
CDR3: CASSLPDGGGYTF
DNA: TGTGCCAGCAGCTTACCTGACGGGGGTGGCTACACCTTC

size: many
D: .
J: TRBJ2-3
V: TRBV4-3
CDR3: CASSQVRAGGSGLDTQYF
DNA: TGCGCCAGCAGCCAAGTTAGGGCTGGAGGCAGCGGTCTTGATACGCAGTATTTT

size: few
D: .
J: TRBJ2-1
V: TRBV5-1
CDR3: CASSLAEKRGSEQFF
DNA: TGCGCCAGCAGCTTGGCGGAGAAGAGGGGCAGTGAGCAGTTCTTC

size: few
D: TRBD2
J: TRBJ2-1
V: TRBV24-1
CDR3: CATSDLAGGLHNEQFF
DNA: TGTGCCACCAGTGACCTAGCGGGAGGGCTACACAATGAGCAGTTCTTC

size: many
D: TRBD2
J: TRBJ2-5
V: TRBV6-5
CDR3: CASSYSVSGSQETQYF
DNA: TGTGCCAGCAGTTACTCCGTTAGCGGGAGCCAAGAGACCCAGTACTTC

size: few
D: .
J: TRBJ2-6
V: TRBV7-8
CDR3: CASSPRGGNGANVLTF
DNA: TGTGCCAGCAGCCCAAGGGGGGGCAATGGGGCCAACGTCCTGACTTTC

size: many
D: .
J: TRBJ2-1
V: TRBV12-3/TRBV12-4
CDR3: CASSALRVSNEQFF
DNA: TGTGCCAGCAGTGCGCTCCGGGTCTCCAATGAGCAGTTCTTC

size: many
D: TRBD2
J: TRBJ2-2
V: TRBV10-2
CDR3: CASSELAVSFGELFF
DNA: TGCGCCAGCAGTGAACTAGCGGTTTCTTTCGGGGAGCTGTTTTTT

size: many
D: .
J: TRBJ2-2
V: TRBV6-1
CDR3: CASSNGAPRAYTGELFF
DNA: TGTGCCAGCAGCAACGGGGCCCCCAGGGCGTACACCGGGGAGCTGTTTTTT

size: .
D: .
J: TRBJ2-1
V: TRBV19
CDR3: CASSPVSYRYNEQFF
DNA: TGTGCCAGTAGTCCCGTAAGTTACCGCTACAATGAGCAGTTCTTC

size: few
D: .
J: TRBJ2-2
V: TRBV12-3/TRBV12-4
CDR3: CASSFEGHGELFF
DNA: TGTGCCAGCAGTTTTGAGGGTCACGGGGAGCTGTTTTTT

size: many
D: TRBD1
J: TRBJ1-5
V: TRBV27
CDR3: CASSLGEGQGYQPQHF
DNA: TGTGCCAGCAGTTTAGGTGAGGGACAGGGCTATCAGCCCCAGCATTTT

size: few
D: TRBD2
J: TRBJ2-3
V: TRBV7-9
CDR3: CASSLKGLAGVVDTQYF
DNA: TGTGCCAGCAGCTTAAAGGGACTAGCGGGAGTTGTAGATACGCAGTATTTT

size: .
D: TRBD2
J: TRBJ2-1
V: TRBV27
CDR3: CASSWGTSGEGEQFF
DNA: TGTGCCAGCAGTTGGGGAACTAGCGGTGAGGGTGAGCAGTTCTTC

size: many
D: TRBD2
J: TRBJ2-4
V: TRBV4-1
CDR3: CASSQGLAGGRAKNIQYF
DNA: TGCGCCAGCAGCCAAGGGCTAGCGGGAGGGAGGGCCAAAAACATTCAGTACTTC

size: few
D: TRBD1
J: TRBJ2-7
V: TRBV20-1
CDR3: CSATSGTGTQVPYEQYF
DNA: TGCAGTGCCACCTCCGGGACAGGGACCCAAGTACCCTACGAGCAGTACTTC

size: many
D: .
J: TRBJ1-1
V: TRBV25-1
CDR3: CASSLGPTEAFF
DNA: TGTGCCAGCAGTTTGGGGCCCACTGAAGCTTTCTTT

size: many
D: TRBD1
J: TRBJ2-1
V: TRBV4-2
CDR3: CASSPRALTGVSYNEQFF
DNA: TGTGCCAGCAGCCCCAGGGCCCTCACAGGGGTCTCTTACAATGAGCAGTTCTTC

size: few
D: .
J: TRBJ2-3
V: TRBV12-3/TRBV12-4
CDR3: CASSPQNGSPQYF
DNA: TGTGCCAGCAGCCCCCAAAATGGATCGCCGCAGTATTTT

size: .
D: .
J: TRBJ2-7
V: TRBV28
CDR3: CASSSSEFEHYF
DNA: TGTGCCAGCAGTTCCAGTGAGTTTGAGCATTACTTC

size: few
D: .
J: TRBJ2-7
V: TRBV20-1
CDR3: CSAKTLSASYEQYF
DNA: TGCAGTGCCAAGACCCTAAGCGCCTCCTACGAGCAGTACTTC

size: .
D: .
J: TRBJ2-7
V: TRBV11-2
CDR3: CASSLATDEQYF
DNA: TGTGCCAGCAGCTTAGCTACGGACGAGCAGTACTTC

size: few
D: .
J: TRBJ1-1
V: TRBV19
CDR3: CASSIEAGEAFF
DNA: TGTGCCAGTAGTATCGAAGCGGGTGAAGCTTTCTTT

size: .
D: .
J: TRBJ2-1
V: TRBV5-1
CDR3: CASSLIQGNNEQFF
DNA: TGCGCCAGCAGCTTAATTCAGGGGAACAATGAGCAGTTCTTC

size: .
D: TRBD2
J: TRBJ2-2
V: TRBV7-7
CDR3: CASGGVTGELFF
DNA: TGTGCCTCGGGAGGAGTCACCGGGGAGCTGTTTTTT

size: many
D: .
J: TRBJ2-3
V: TRBV29-1
CDR3: CSVEDPVGSTDTQYF
DNA: TGCAGCGTTGAAGATCCGGTGGGTAGCACAGATACGCAGTATTTT